These T cell receptor beta chains were read from a single sample in a study of early T cells in non-severe SARS-CoV-2 infection. TCRdb processed the 5' RACE reads anew with MiXCR; each CDR3 protein has one entry. The table includes roughly 99,000 distinct CDR3 sequences, approximately 12% detected once. The sequencing used whole blood, collected at baseline. The source of these receptors is an adult who was a healthcare worker with PCR-confirmed SARS-CoV-2 infection or an uninfected control (not recorded which). CDR3s leave out the opening cysteine and the closing phenylalanine or tryptophan.

10 TRBJ2-5 TRBV29-1 SVAFEGETQY
12 TRBJ2-7 TRBV5-1 ASSLSLAGGEQY
12 TRBJ1-5 TRBV20-1 SARQGTSNQPQH
12 TRBJ2-7 TRBV5-4 ASSPGHRTYEQY
13 TRBJ1-1 TRBV6-5 ASSAAGTTNTEAF
12 TRBJ1-1 TRBV24-1 ATSGPPPRPEAF
11 TRBJ2-1 TRBV29-1 SVGTSTYNEQF
13 TRBJ2-3 TRBV18 ASSPMRDSTDTQY
16 TRBJ1-6 TRBV12-3/TRBV12-4 ASSPGSVGGSYNSPLH
12 TRBJ1-5 TRBV4-1 ASSQVGAGEPQH
14 TRBJ2-1 TRBV6-2/TRBV6-3 ASSYSLESRYNEQF
11 TRBJ1-5 TRBV2 ASSPTDNQPQH
16 TRBJ2-3 TRBV7-6 ASSVPSGRAAWADTQY
9 TRBJ1-2 TRBV6-1 ASSEGYGYT
13 TRBJ1-2 TRBV13 ASSGQGGFHYGYT
12 TRBJ2-1 TRBV27 ASSLGGTDNEQF
14 TRBJ2-5 TRBV9 VSSVASGSLSETQY
14 TRBJ1-3 TRBV5-8 ASRGRGKSSGNTIY
11 TRBJ1-2 TRBV20-1 SASISEFYGYT
13 TRBJ2-2 TRBV11-2 ASSLKRVYTGELF
12 TRBJ1-1 TRBV5-6 ASSLGRQNTEAF
14 TRBJ2-2 TRBV2 ASSEEQGGITGELF
12 TRBJ1-1 TRBV29-1 SVEGGLPNTEAF
11 TRBJ2-4 TRBV5-1 ASRPTAKNIQY
9 TRBJ2-3 TRBV29-1 SVEEGSRGY
14 TRBJ2-3 TRBV11-3 ASSFRADSSTDTQY
11 TRBJ1-6 TRBV29-1 SVGQGANSPLH
14 TRBJ2-2 TRBV10-2 ASSSLGGANTGELF
11 TRBJ2-7 TRBV11-2 ASSRGSWYEQY
11 TRBJ2-7 TRBV21-1 ASGGQGAREQY
10 TRBJ2-5 TRBV10-2 ASSESRETQY
17 TRBJ2-3 TRBV5-4 ASSAPSPGPSGGTDTQY
11 TRBJ2-5 TRBV20-1 SARAGGLETQY